The present entry profiles one T cell receptor (beta chain) with its context. Its antigen is as yet unknown. Distinct nucleotide sequences in the sample also encode this CDR3. This entry comes from a study of cytomegalovirus exposure and HLA in healthy donors. Overall study results and limits: Cytomegalovirus-associated status was assigned to about 160 TCR beta chains. With further analysis later on, most CMV-associated TCR beta chains appeared HLA-restricted. Information on immune exposure was restricted to one variable (CMV serostatus).

Primers for the PCR totalled 60 Vbeta and 13 Jbeta. Libraries were prepared by immunoSEQ multiplex PCR; TCRdb keeps only in-frame clonotypes and omits some of them. Found here are 100,000 or so clones, approximately 72% of them singletons; the top ten hold 9.5% to 13%. The CDR3 extends over 16 amino acids. Germline-derived CDR1 and CDR2 are SGDLS and YYNGEE. Trimming cost V 4 bases and J 3 bases; bases outside gene matches: 10. The specimen was PBMCs. The receptor was isolated from a young man in good health and CMV-seropositive. The chain uses TRBV9 and TRBJ2-3, with 8 bases identical to TRBD2. Here the CDR3 reads CASSPQSGGPTDTQYF. CDR3 coding DNA: TGTGCCAGCAGCCCGCAGTCGGGGGGGCCAACAGATACGCAGTATTTT.